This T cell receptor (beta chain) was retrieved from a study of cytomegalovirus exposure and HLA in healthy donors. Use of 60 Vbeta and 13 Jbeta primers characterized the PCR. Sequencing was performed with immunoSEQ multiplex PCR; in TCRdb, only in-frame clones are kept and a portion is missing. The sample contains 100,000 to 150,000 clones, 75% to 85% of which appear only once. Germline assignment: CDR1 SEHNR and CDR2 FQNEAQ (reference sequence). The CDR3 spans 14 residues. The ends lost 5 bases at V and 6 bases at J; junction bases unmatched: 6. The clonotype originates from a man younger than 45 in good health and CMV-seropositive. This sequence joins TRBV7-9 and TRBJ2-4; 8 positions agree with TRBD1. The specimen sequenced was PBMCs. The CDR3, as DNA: TGTGCCAGCAGCCGTAGGGACAGGCTAAACATTCAGTACTTC. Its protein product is CASSRRDRLNIQYF.